The table lists the clone carrying this T cell receptor beta chain with many counts. This CDR3 has 16 residues. V was cut by 1 base and J by 7 bases, with 19 bases left in between. Germline loops: CDR1 DFQATT, CDR2 SNEGSKA (reference sequence). From the 5' RACE reads, TCRdb called clonotypes with MiXCR, one entry per CDR3 protein. The table includes tens of thousands of distinct CDR3 sequences, just under 6.5% detected once. This sample was taken from a study of neurological immune-mediated disorders. This TCR came from a woman aged 35 to 49 in good health. The specimen sequenced was CD4+ T cells from blood. The V call is TRBV20-1, the J call TRBJ2-2, with a tentative D call TRBD2 (6 bases). The CDR3 protein is CSARGRGREDVGELFF. The CDR3 bases are TGCAGTGCTAGAGGGAGGGGCAGGGAAGACGTCGGGGAGCTGTTTTTT.